The rows below give T cell receptor beta chains drawn from one sample of a study of CD8+ T cells in alopecia areata. Clones were read by immunoSEQ multiplex PCR, and TCRdb kept only the in-frame ones, dropping some. The sample consists of 120,000 or so clones, roughly 66% of them appearing once. The sequenced material came from CD4+ T cells sorted from blood. These receptors were collected from a human donor in good health. Both conserved end residues are part of each CDR3. The order of the fields is J gene, clone size, D gene, V gene, CDR3 protein, CDR3 DNA. The D gene is left open where the match is weak. The size of a clone is reported for some rows only, either as once, few or many, or as a class for expanded clones.

TRBJ1-1,few,TRBD1,TRBV19,CASSRTGDTEAFF,TGTGCCAGTAGCAGGACAGGGGACACTGAAGCTTTCTTT
TRBJ1-3,NA,NA,TRBV29-1,CSVHWSSGNTIYF,TGCAGCGTACACTGGAGCTCTGGAAACACCATATATTTT
TRBJ2-3,NA,TRBD2,TRBV30,CAWSVGRGGSTDTQYF,TGTGCCTGGAGTGTCGGGCGGGGGGGAAGCACAGATACGCAGTATTTT
TRBJ1-2,NA,TRBD1,TRBV30,CAWSVTGGAGYYGYTF,TGTGCCTGGAGTGTAACAGGGGGCGCGGGGTACTATGGCTACACCTTC
TRBJ1-2,NA,NA,TRBV12-5,CAPRDGAAYGYTF,TGTGCCCCCCGGGACGGGGCGGCCTATGGCTACACCTTC
TRBJ2-2,NA,NA,TRBV7-3,CASSPSGNTGELFF,TGTGCCAGCAGCCCCTCCGGTAACACCGGGGAGCTGTTTTTT
TRBJ2-3,once,NA,TRBV20-1,CSAMGPHTQYF,TGCAGTGCCATGGGACCACATACGCAGTATTTT
TRBJ2-7,NA,NA,TRBV25-1,CASSAGTPYEQYF,TGTGCCAGCAGTGCCGGGACCCCCTACGAGCAGTACTTC
TRBJ2-2,NA,NA,TRBV7-2,CASSFPGQTTGELFF,TGTGCCAGCAGCTTCCCCGGACAGACCACCGGGGAGCTGTTTTTT
TRBJ2-5,NA,NA,TRBV29-1,CSVGRAGQETQYF,TGCAGCGTCGGTAGGGCCGGACAAGAGACCCAGTACTTC
TRBJ1-1,once,NA,TRBV29-1,CSVEGGGQGMAFF,TGCAGCGTTGAAGGAGGAGGTCAGGGGATGGCTTTCTTT
TRBJ2-1,NA,TRBD1,TRBV7-2,CASSLLNRGLVEQFF,TGTGCCAGCAGCTTATTAAACAGGGGGCTGGTTGAGCAGTTCTTC
TRBJ2-7,NA,TRBD2,TRBV5-6,CASSFGTSGQRPYEQYF,TGTGCCAGCAGCTTCGGGACTAGCGGGCAAAGACCCTACGAGCAGTACTTC
TRBJ2-7,NA,NA,TRBV6-5,CASRVADTYEQYF,TGTGCCAGCAGGGTAGCGGACACCTACGAGCAGTACTTC
TRBJ2-7,NA,NA,TRBV4-1,CASSQDKRGGYEQYF,TGCGCCAGCAGCCAAGATAAGAGGGGTGGTTACGAGCAGTACTTC
TRBJ1-2,few,NA,TRBV9,CASSVHRVGDTF,TGTGCCAGCAGCGTACACAGGGTTGGGGACACCTTC
TRBJ1-5,NA,TRBD1,TRBV29-1,CSVTTGGNQPQHF,TGCAGCGTTACGACAGGGGGCAATCAGCCCCAGCATTTT
TRBJ1-2,few,NA,TRBV6-5,CASSYSTTWGLRGYTF,TGTGCCAGCAGTTACTCGACAACGTGGGGGCTTCGGGGCTACACCTTC
TRBJ2-2,NA,NA,TRBV9,CASSEPNTGELFF,TGTGCCAGCAGCGAGCCGAACACCGGGGAGCTGTTTTTT
TRBJ2-5,NA,NA,TRBV15,CATSRDRGQETQYF,TGTGCCACCAGCAGAGACCGCGGGCAAGAGACCCAGTACTTC
TRBJ2-5,NA,NA,TRBV4-1,CASSQDGSRASETQYF,TGCGCCAGCAGCCAAGACGGTAGCAGGGCGAGTGAGACCCAGTACTTC
TRBJ1-3,NA,NA,TRBV25-1,CASSEQGNTIYF,TGTGCCAGCAGTGAGCAGGGGAACACCATATATTTT
TRBJ2-1,many,TRBD2,TRBV7-3,CASSVGLAGGEQFF,TGTGCCAGCAGCGTCGGACTAGCGGGGGGTGAGCAGTTCTTC
TRBJ2-1,NA,NA,TRBV2,CASSEPLVREQFF,TGTGCCAGCAGTGAACCCCTAGTAAGGGAGCAGTTCTTC
TRBJ2-5,NA,TRBD2,TRBV4-1,CASSQDGLAGRAQYF,TGCGCCAGCAGCCAAGATGGATTGGCAGGGAGGGCCCAGTACTTC
TRBJ1-2,NA,NA,TRBV4-1,CASSQDRSLGGYTF,TGCGCCAGCAGCCAAGATAGGTCCCTGGGTGGCTACACCTTC
TRBJ2-3,NA,TRBD2,TRBV6-1,CASVSGGPQDTQYF,TGTGCCAGCGTTAGCGGGGGGCCTCAAGATACGCAGTATTTT
TRBJ1-2,few,TRBD1,TRBV19,CASSTGRTGNGYTF,TGTGCCAGTAGTACCGGACGGACAGGGAACGGCTACACCTTC
TRBJ1-2,NA,NA,TRBV18,CASSPPTADYGYTF,TGTGCCAGCTCACCACCGACAGCGGACTATGGCTACACCTTC
TRBJ2-1,once,NA,TRBV20-1,CSAGMNNEQFF,TGCAGTGCCGGGATGAACAATGAGCAGTTCTTC
TRBJ1-1,NA,NA,TRBV30,CAWSVPQMNTEAFF,TGTGCCTGGAGTGTTCCCCAGATGAACACTGAAGCTTTCTTT
TRBJ2-5,NA,TRBD1,TRBV30,CAGGQTQETQYF,TGTGCCGGGGGACAGACCCAAGAGACCCAGTACTTC
TRBJ1-3,NA,NA,TRBV4-1,CASSQGGGRSGNTIYF,TGCGCCAGCAGCCAAGGTGGGGGCCGCTCTGGAAACACCATATATTTT